This T cell receptor beta chain comes out of a study of cytomegalovirus exposure and HLA in healthy donors. The donors gave bone marrow, and they were healthy. The V gene's germline CDR1 is SGHDN and CDR2 FVKESK. V was cut by 4 bases and J by 7 bases, with 22 bases left in between. The CDR3 length is 16 residues. The PCR had 60 Vbeta and 13 Jbeta primers. Here immunoSEQ multiplex PCR was the method, and the copy in TCRdb shows in-frame clones only, minus some. The sample lists roughly 150,000 clones, roughly 71% occurring once. The sequence was collected from a man aged 25 to 40 in good health and CMV-seronegative. Sequences were obtained from PBMCs. The V and J genes are TRBV14 and TRBJ2-5, with D perhaps TRBD1 (5 bases). As DNA, the CDR3 is TGTGCCAGCAGCCTAGAGGCAGGGTGGCTCCGCGGGACCCAGTACTTC. This translates into CASSLEAGWLRGTQYF.